The T cell receptor beta chain under discussion was sequenced for a study of T-cell reconstitution after alpha-beta-depleted transplantation in children. Unique molecular identifiers were incorporated into the prepared TCRbeta library. In TCRdb, the PCR reads were re-called with MiXCR into one record per CDR3 protein. This table holds around 530,000 distinct CDR3 sequences, around a third found once. Germline lookup yields CDR1 DFQATT and CDR2 SNEGSKA (reference sequence). The CDR3 contains 13 residues. Trimming stripped 6 bases from V and 0 bases from J, with 11 bases between. This clonotype was picked up a small number of times.

This chain uses TRBV20-1 with TRBJ1-2; D unclear. The source material was PBMCs from the stem cell graft donor, sampled from the stem cell graft. The origin of this receptor is a human donor who donated a stem cell graft to a child with aplastic anemia. The CDR3 DNA is TGCAGTGCCCCGGAGCGGGCTAACTATGGCTACACCTTC. Translation: CSAPERANYGYTF.